Presented here are 3 T cell receptor beta chains from one specimen sequenced in a study of blood T cell repertoires in COVID-19. The data were produced by immunoSEQ multiplex PCR, yet TCRdb's version contains in-frame clones alone and is incomplete. The sample carries hundreds of thousands of clones, about nine tenths recorded once. Sample: peripheral blood. Every receptor here comes from a woman aged 45-65 years with acute or convalescent COVID-19.

The sample holds a few counts of this clone. V and J are TRBV7-3 and TRBJ1-1; TRBD1 is a possible D gene (6 bases). Germline CDR1 reads SGHTA; CDR2 reads FQGTGA. V was trimmed by 1 base and J by 11 bases, leaving 20 bases between them. The CDR3 is 15 amino acids. CDR3 nucleotide sequence: TGTGCCAGCAGCTTAAACGCCGACAGGACCGAAGGGGCTTTCTTT. This codes for CASSLNADRTEGAFF.

Many counts were recorded for this clone. The rearrangement links TRBV9 to TRBJ2-2, with D perhaps matching TRBD1 (6 bases). The CDR3 sequence is 14 residues long. CDR1 is SGDLS and CDR2 is YYNGEE in the germline V gene. With 5 bases removed from V and 0 bases from J, the gap between germline ends came to 8 bases. Here the CDR3 DNA reads TGTGCCAGCAGACGACAGGCGAACACCGGGGAGCTGTTTTTT. Residues: CASRRQANTGELFF.

V usage is TRBV7-3 and J usage is TRBJ2-1; weak D call: TRBD2 (6 bases). Germline assignment: CDR1 SGHTA and CDR2 FQGTGA. Trimming removed 3 bases from V and 9 bases from J, with 15 bases in between. This CDR3 is built from 14 residues. The CDR3 is CASSFGGGFGEQFF. Written as DNA, the CDR3 is TGTGCCAGCAGCTTCGGTGGGGGGTTCGGTGAGCAGTTCTTC. The whole variable domain, remainder taken from reference TRBV7-3 and TRBJ2-1, is GAGVSQTPSNKVTEKGKYVELRCDPISGHTALYWYRQSLGQGPEFLIYFQGTGAADDSGLPNDRFFAVRPEGSVSTLKIQRTERGDSAVYLCASSFGGGFGEQFFGPGTRLTVL.